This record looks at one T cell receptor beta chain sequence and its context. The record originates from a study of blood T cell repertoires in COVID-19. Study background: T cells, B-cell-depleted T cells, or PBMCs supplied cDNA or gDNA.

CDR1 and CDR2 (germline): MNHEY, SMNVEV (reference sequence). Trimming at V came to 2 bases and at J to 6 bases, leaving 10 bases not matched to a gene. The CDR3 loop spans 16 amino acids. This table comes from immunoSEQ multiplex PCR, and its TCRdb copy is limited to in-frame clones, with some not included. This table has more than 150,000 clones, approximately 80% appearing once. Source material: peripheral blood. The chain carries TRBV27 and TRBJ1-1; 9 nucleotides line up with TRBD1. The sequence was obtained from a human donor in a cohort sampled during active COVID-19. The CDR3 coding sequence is TGTGCCAGCAGTTTACGGGGGACAGGGCGGAATTCTGAAGCTTTCTTT. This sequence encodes CASSLRGTGRNSEAFF.